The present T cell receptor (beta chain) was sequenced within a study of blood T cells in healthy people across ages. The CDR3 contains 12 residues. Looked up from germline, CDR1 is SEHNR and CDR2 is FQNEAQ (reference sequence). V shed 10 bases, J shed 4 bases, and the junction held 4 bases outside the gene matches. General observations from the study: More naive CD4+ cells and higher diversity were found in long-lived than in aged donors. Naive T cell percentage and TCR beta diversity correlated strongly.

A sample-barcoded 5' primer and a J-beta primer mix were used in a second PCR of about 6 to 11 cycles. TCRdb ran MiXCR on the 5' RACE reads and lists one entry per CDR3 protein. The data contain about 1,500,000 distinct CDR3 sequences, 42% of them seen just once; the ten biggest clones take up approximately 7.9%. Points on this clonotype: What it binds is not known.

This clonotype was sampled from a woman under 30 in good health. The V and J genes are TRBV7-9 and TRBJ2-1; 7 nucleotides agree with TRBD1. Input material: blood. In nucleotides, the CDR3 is TGTGCCACAGGCAGGGGGTACAATGAGCAGTTCTTC. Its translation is CATGRGYNEQFF.